Below are 21 T cell receptor beta chains sequenced from a single sample in a study of blood T cell repertoires in COVID-19 (dated by TCRdb to about 2020). The library was generated by the immunoSEQ multiplex PCR assay. TCRdb mirrors the immuneACCESS table, restricted to in-frame sequences. Some clones are absent from its copies; in checked studies, under half trace to an unresolved V gene, and the reason for the others is unknown. The sample table contains about 74,000 clones; only one count was recorded for around nine tenths of them. The ten most abundant clones make up roughly 2.7% of the sample. Sample: peripheral blood. Receptors originate from a man in his 70s with active or convalescent COVID-19.

This clone was found a few times. The chain recombines TRBV12-3 or TRBV12-4 with TRBJ2-7, with D possibly TRBD1 on 6 matching bases. There are 12 residues in the CDR3. The V and J ends lost 6 bases and 7 bases respectively, with 13 bases between them. CDR3 bases: TGTGCCAGCAGCCTCCTTGGACAGGAGCAGTACTTC. Its translation: CASSLLGQEQYF.

V is TRBV6-5 and J is TRBJ2-7; weak D call: TRBD1 (6 bases). The germline V and J ends were trimmed by 2 bases and 3 bases, with 17 bases remaining between them. The length of the CDR3 is 16 residues. CDR1 and CDR2 (germline): MNHEY, SVGAGI. In DNA form, the CDR3 reads TGTGCCAGCAGTTACGGGAGAGTAGGGGGAGTCTACGAGCAGTACTTC. It codes for CASSYGRVGGVYEQYF.

The chain has TRBV5-1 and TRBJ1-2; 7 bases map to TRBD1. Germline V CDR1 and CDR2: SGHRS, YFSETQ. V was clipped by 2 bases and J by 8 bases; unmatched bases: 3. CDR3 size: 12 residues. CDR3 protein: CASSFQGGGYTF. CDR3 nucleotide sequence: TGCGCCAGCAGCTTTCAGGGGGGCGGCTACACCTTC.

The chain recombines TRBV19 with TRBJ2-7, with D hard to call. The CDR3 covers 14 residues. Looked up from germline, CDR1 is LNHDA and CDR2 is SQIVND (reference sequence). V lost 8 bases and J lost 4, with 18 bases in between. The CDR3 DNA follows: TGTGCCAGTTCCCTTCTTGCGCTTGGTTACGAGCAGTACTTC. Translation gives CASSLLALGYEQYF.

This clone was detected only a few times. The chain couples TRBV5-1 to TRBJ1-3; a possible D gene is TRBD1 (6 bases). Germline lookup yields CDR1 SGHRS and CDR2 YFSETQ. Trimming shortened V by 4 bases and J by 2 bases, and 13 bases separated the two germline ends. This CDR3 is 15 amino acids long. The CDR3 DNA reads as TGCGCCAGCAGCCCACAGGGAATAGCTGGAAACACCATATATTTT. This gives the protein CASSPQGIAGNTIYF.

The chain joins TRBV6-2 or TRBV6-3 to TRBJ1-1; no definite D call. Germline CDR1 reads MNHEY; CDR2 reads SVGEGT. The V gene lost 6 bases and the J gene lost 3 bases, with 11 bases spanning the gap. This CDR3 spans 13 amino acids. The CDR3 loop is CASSYADYTEAFF. The CDR3, as DNA: TGTGCCAGCAGCTATGCAGACTACACTGAAGCTTTCTTT.

The chain employs TRBV6-5 and TRBJ1-5; 7 bases are shared with TRBD1. The V gene's germline CDR1 is MNHEY and CDR2 SVGAGI. CDR3 length: 15 amino acids. Trimming at V came to 7 bases and at J to 2 bases, leaving 8 bases not matched to a gene. This CDR3 reads CASKVGQGGNQPQHF. The CDR3 nucleotides read TGTGCCAGCAAGGTCGGGCAGGGGGGCAATCAGCCCCAGCATTTT.

This CDR3 reads CASSSSGGDTEAFF. In DNA form, the CDR3 reads TGTGCCAGCAGCTCATCCGGGGGAGACACTGAAGCTTTCTTT. The chain links TRBV7-9 to TRBJ1-1, with D tentatively TRBD1 (5 bases). V lost 4 bases and J 3 bases, leaving 12 bases between the germline ends. Per germline, CDR1 SEHNR and CDR2 FQNEAQ (reference sequence). This CDR3 is 14 amino acids long. The variable domain in full, with the rest retrieved from reference TRBV7-9 and TRBJ1-1, is DTGVSQNPRHKITKRGQNVTFRCDPISEHNRLYWYRQTLGQGPEFLTYFQNEAQLEKSRLLSDRFSAERPKGSFSTLEIQRTEQGDSAMYLCASSSSGGDTEAFFGQGTRLTVV.

This clone has a handful of counts. This rearrangement joins TRBV5-8 to TRBJ1-5; TRBD1 might be the D (6 bases). The CDR3 is 15 amino acids. With 5 bases removed from V and 2 bases from J, the gap between germline ends came to 14 bases. Per germline, CDR1 SGHTS and CDR2 YDEGEE. The CDR3 spells CASRNKEGGNQPQHF. CDR3 DNA: TGTGCCAGCAGGAACAAAGAGGGGGGCAATCAGCCCCAGCATTTT.

The chain uses TRBV30 and TRBJ1-2; D may be TRBD1 (5 bases). Trimming pared 2 bases from V and 6 bases from J, leaving 16 bases between. CDR1 GTSNPN and CDR2 SVGIG come from the germline V gene (reference sequence). This CDR3 comprises 14 residues. The CDR3 DNA reads TGTGCCTGGAGTCTTGGTCCAGGGCCGAATGGCTACACCTTC. Its protein product is CAWSLGPGPNGYTF.

J is TRBJ2-3 and V is TRBV5-4, with a possible D match to TRBD2 (5 bases). Germline CDR1 reads SGHNT; CDR2 reads YYREEE (reference sequence). The CDR3 sequence is 13 residues long. V lost 4 bases, J lost 2 bases, and 8 bases lay in between. CDR3 sequence (DNA): TGTGCCAGCAGCGGAGGATACACAGATACGCAGTATTTT. Translation gives CASSGGYTDTQYF.

CDR3: CASSEGRVETQYF. CDR3 DNA sequence: TGTGCCAGCAGTGAAGGCAGGGTTGAGACCCAGTACTTC. The rearrangement joins TRBV6-1 to TRBJ2-5; D may be TRBD1 (5 bases). The CDR3 has 13 amino acids. V lost 1 base and J 5 bases, leaving 8 bases between the germline ends. Per germline, CDR1 MNHNS and CDR2 SASEGT.

The chain combines TRBV5-1 with TRBJ2-5; 11 bases align to TRBD1. V dropped 2 bases and J dropped 3; count of bases not matched to a gene: 6. CDR1 SGHRS and CDR2 YFSETQ come from the germline V gene. This CDR3 contains 16 residues. As DNA, the CDR3 is TGCGCCAGCAGCTTCCAACCGGGACAGGGGGAAGAGACCCAGTACTTC. Translating it yields CASSFQPGQGEETQYF.

This rearrangement joins TRBV18 to TRBJ2-4; 9 positions match TRBD1. This CDR3 has 14 residues. Germline V gene lookup returns CDR1 KGHSH and CDR2 LQKENI. J was trimmed by 4 bases and V by 2 bases; bases with no gene match: 0. The DNA of the CDR3 is TGTGCCAGCTCACCAGACAGGGGGAAAAACATTCAGTACTTC. Protein product: CASSPDRGKNIQYF.

This clone occurred once. This chain links TRBV28 with TRBJ1-2; TRBD1 is a possible D gene (6 bases). Germline V gene sequence: CDR1 MDHEN, CDR2 SYDVKM. Trimming took off 3 bases at V and 8 bases at J, with 16 bases between the two ends. The CDR3 is 14 residues long. This CDR3 reads CASSFMGATWGYTF. CDR3 DNA sequence: TGTGCCAGCAGTTTTATGGGGGCGACTTGGGGCTACACCTTC.

The chain combines TRBV18 with TRBJ1-5, with TRBD1 matching over 10 bases. CDR1 is KGHSH, CDR2 LQKENI, per germline. The CDR3 sequence is 15 residues long. V shed 5 bases, J shed 5 bases, and the junction held 6 bases outside the gene matches. The CDR3 spells CASSTDRGVDQPQHF. Here the CDR3 DNA reads TGTGCCAGCTCAACGGACAGGGGGGTGGATCAGCCCCAGCATTTT. Full variable domain (missing parts from reference TRBV18 and TRBJ1-5): NAGVMQNPRHLVRRRGQEARLRCSPMKGHSHVYWYRQLPEEGLKFMVYLQKENIIDESGMPKERFSAEFPKEGPSILRIQQVVRGDSAAYFCASSTDRGVDQPQHFGDGTRLSIL.

V usage is TRBV5-8 and J usage is TRBJ2-3, with D perhaps TRBD1 (6 bases). V was cut by 9 bases and J by 2 bases, with 19 bases left in between. From germline, CDR1 is SGHTS and CDR2 YDEGEE. This CDR3 is built from 15 residues. The CDR3 nucleotides read TGTGCCACCCGAGACAGGCTTAACCCCACAGATACGCAGTATTTT. Encoded protein: CATRDRLNPTDTQYF.

V and J are TRBV5-1 and TRBJ1-6; D remains ambiguous. Trimming pared 1 base from V and 8 bases from J, leaving 10 bases between. Germline V lookup: CDR1 SGHRS, CDR2 YFSETQ. This CDR3 is 14 amino acids long. The CDR3 protein is CASSLMAADSPLHF. CDR3 DNA: TGCGCCAGCAGCTTGATGGCCGCAGATTCACCCCTCCACTTT.

This chain links TRBV3-1 (or the pseudogene TRBV3-2) with TRBJ2-1; 11 nucleotides match TRBD2. Germline-derived CDR1 and CDR2 are LGHDT and YNNKEL (reference sequence). V lost 1 base to trimming and J lost 7 bases; unmatched junction nucleotides: 3. The CDR3 is made up of 15 amino acids. The DNA of the CDR3 is TGTGCCAGCAGCCAAGGTAGCGGGGGGGGAAATGAGCAGTTCTTC. Translation gives CASSQGSGGGNEQFF.

The J gene is TRBJ1-6, the V gene TRBV7-9; D possibly corresponds to TRBD1 (5 bases). The CDR3 spans 17 residues. The V gene's germline CDR1 is SEHNR and CDR2 FQNEAQ (reference sequence). Trimming removed 6 bases from V and 0 bases from J, with 15 bases in between. Here the CDR3 DNA reads TGTGCCAGCAGGCAGGGAGGAGGGAGCTCCTATAATTCACCCCTCCACTTT. Translation: CASRQGGGSSYNSPLHF.

A single count supports this clone. This chain's CDR3 is CASSEWEGLDSGELFF. For the CDR3, the DNA is TGCGCCAGCAGTGAATGGGAGGGATTGGATTCCGGGGAGCTGTTTTTT. The rearrangement links TRBV10-1 to TRBJ2-2; TRBD2 matches 7 bases. CDR3 length equals 16 residues. Germline trimming cut 3 bases from V and 6 bases from J; bases unmatched to any gene: 10. Germline V lookup: CDR1 WNHNN, CDR2 SYGVQD (reference sequence).